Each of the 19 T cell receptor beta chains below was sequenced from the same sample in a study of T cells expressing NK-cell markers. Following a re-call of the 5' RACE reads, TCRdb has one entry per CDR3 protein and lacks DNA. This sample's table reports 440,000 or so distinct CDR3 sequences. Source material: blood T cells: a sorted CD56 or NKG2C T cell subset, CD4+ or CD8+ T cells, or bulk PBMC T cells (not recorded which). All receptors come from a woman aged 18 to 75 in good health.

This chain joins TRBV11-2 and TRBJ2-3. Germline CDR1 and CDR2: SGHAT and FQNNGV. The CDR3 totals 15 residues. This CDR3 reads CASSGVSYMADTQYF.

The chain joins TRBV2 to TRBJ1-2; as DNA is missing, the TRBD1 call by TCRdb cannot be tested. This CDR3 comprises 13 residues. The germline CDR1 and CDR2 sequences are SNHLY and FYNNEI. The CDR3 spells CASRTVQLYGYTF.

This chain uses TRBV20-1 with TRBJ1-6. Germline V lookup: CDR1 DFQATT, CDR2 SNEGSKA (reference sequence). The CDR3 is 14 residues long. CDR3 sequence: CSAPIREDNSPLHF.

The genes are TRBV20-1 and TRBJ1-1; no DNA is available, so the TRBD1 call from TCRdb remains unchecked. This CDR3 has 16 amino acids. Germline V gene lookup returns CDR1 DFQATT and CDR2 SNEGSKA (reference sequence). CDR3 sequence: CSARTGTGGRGTEAFF.

CDR3 loop: CASSQGTPKQFF. The gene calls are TRBV3-1 and TRBJ2-1. Germline CDR1 LGHDT, CDR2 YNNKEL (reference sequence). This CDR3 comprises 12 residues.

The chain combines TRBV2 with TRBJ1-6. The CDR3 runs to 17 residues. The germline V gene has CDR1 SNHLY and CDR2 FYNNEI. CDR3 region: CASTEGGVSSYNSPLHF.

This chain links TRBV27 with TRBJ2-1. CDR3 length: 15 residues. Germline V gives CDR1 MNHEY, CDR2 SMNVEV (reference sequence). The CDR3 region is CASSPRQSSYNEQFF.

The CDR3 spells CASSPNRFEQFF. The chain uses TRBV27 and TRBJ2-1. The CDR3 loop spans 12 amino acids. Germline CDR1 reads MNHEY; CDR2 reads SMNVEV (reference sequence).

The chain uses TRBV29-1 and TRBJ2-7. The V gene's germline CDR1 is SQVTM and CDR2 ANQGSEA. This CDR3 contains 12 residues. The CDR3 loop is CSVVDGSYEQYF.

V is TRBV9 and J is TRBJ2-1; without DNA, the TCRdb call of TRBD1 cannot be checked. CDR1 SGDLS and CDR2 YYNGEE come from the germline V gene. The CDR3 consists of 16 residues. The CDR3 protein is CASSDPRGSSYNEQFF.

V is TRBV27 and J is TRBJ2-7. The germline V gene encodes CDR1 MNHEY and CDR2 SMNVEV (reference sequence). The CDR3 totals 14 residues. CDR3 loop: CASSLSRTNYEQYF.

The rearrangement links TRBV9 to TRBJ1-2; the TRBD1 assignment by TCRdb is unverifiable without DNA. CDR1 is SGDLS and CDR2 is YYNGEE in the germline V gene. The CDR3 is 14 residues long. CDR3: CPSSSRTGPYGYTF.

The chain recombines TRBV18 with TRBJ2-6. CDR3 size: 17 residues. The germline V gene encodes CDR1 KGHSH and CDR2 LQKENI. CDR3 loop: CASSPLGKGSGANVLTF.

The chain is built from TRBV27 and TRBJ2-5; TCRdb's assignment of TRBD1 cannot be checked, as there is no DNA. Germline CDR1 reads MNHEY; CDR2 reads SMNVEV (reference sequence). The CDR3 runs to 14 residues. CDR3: CASSWGRGQETQYF.

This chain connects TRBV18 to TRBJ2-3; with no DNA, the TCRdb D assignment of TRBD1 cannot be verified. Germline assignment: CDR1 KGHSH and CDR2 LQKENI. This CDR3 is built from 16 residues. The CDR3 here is CASFSRRGQGADTQYF.

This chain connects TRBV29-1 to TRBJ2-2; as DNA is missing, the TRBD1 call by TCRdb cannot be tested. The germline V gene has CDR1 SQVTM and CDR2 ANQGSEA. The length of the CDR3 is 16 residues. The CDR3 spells CSVLLLGTGNTGELFF.

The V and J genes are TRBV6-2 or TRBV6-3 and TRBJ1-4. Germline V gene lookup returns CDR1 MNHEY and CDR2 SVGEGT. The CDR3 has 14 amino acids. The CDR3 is CASSTRRDNEKLFF.

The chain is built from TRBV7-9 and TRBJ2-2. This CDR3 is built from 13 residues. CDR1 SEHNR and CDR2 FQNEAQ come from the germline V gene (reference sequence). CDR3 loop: CASSLQATGELFF.

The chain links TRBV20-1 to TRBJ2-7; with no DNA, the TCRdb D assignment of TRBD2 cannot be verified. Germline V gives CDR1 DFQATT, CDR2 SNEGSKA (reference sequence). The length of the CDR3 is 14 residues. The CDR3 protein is CSARFRTSGNEQYF.